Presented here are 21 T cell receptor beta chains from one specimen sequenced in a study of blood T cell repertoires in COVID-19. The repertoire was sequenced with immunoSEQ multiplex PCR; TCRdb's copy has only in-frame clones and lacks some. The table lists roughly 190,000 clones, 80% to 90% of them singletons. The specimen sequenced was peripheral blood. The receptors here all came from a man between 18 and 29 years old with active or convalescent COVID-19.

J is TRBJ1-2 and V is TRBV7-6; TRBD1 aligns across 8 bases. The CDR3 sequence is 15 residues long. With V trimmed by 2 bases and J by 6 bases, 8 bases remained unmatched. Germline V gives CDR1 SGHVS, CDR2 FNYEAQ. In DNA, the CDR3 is TGTGCCAGCAGCTTACGGAGCCAGGGGGCAGATGGCTACACCTTC. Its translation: CASSLRSQGADGYTF.

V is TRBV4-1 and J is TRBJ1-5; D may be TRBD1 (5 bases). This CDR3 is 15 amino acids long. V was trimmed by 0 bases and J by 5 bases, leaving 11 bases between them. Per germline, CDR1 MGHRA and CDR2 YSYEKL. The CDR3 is CASSQDVAGYQPQHF. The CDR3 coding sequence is TGCGCCAGCAGCCAAGATGTAGCAGGGTATCAGCCCCAGCATTTT.

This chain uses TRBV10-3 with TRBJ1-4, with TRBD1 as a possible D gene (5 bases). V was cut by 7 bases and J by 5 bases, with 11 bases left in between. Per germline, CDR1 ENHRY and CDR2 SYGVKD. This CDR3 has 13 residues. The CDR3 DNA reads TGTGCCATCACCCCGGCAGGGAATGAAAAACTGTTTTTT. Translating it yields CAITPAGNEKLFF.

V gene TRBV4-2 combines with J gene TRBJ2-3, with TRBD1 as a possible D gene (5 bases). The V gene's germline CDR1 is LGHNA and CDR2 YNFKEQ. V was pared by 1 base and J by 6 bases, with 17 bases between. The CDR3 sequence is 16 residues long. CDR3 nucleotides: TGTGCCAGCAGCCAAGGCAAGTGGGGCCCAGCCGATACGCAGTATTTT. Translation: CASSQGKWGPADTQYF.

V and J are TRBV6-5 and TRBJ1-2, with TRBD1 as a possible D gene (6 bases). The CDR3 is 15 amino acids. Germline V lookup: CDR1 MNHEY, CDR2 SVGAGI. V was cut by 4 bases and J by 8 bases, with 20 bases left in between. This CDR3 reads CASSSQGISSGGYTF. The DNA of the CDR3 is TGTGCCAGCAGTTCACAGGGTATATCCTCGGGGGGCTACACCTTC.

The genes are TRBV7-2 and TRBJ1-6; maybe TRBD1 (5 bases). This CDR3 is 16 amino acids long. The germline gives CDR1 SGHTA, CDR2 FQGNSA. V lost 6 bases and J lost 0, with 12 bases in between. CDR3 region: CASRHRQSSYNSPLHF. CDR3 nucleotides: TGTGCCAGCAGACACCGACAGAGCTCCTATAATTCACCCCTCCACTTT. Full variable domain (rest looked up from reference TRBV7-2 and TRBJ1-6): GAGVSQSPSNKVTEKGKDVELRCDPISGHTALYWYRQSLGQGLEFLIYFQGNSAPDKSGLPSDRFSAERTGGSVSTLTIQRTQQEDSAVYLCASRHRQSSYNSPLHFGNGTRLTVT.

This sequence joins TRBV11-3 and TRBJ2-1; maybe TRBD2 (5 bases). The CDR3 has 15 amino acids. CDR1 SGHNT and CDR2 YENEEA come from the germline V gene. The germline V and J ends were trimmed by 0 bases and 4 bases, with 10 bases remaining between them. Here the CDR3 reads CASSLEALGYNEQFF. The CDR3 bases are TGTGCCAGCAGCTTAGAGGCACTAGGGTACAATGAGCAGTTCTTC.

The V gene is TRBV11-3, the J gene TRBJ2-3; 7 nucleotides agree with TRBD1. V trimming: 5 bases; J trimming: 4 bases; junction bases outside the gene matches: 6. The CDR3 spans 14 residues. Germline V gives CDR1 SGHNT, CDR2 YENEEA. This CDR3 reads CASSTLQGSDTQYF. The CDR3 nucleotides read TGTGCCAGCAGCACATTACAGGGGTCAGATACGCAGTATTTT.

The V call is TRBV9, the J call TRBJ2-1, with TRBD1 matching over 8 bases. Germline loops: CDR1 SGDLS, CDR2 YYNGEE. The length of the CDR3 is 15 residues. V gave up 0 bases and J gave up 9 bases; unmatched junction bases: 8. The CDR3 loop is CASSVVGQGAREQFF. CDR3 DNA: TGTGCCAGCAGCGTAGTGGGGCAGGGGGCGCGTGAGCAGTTCTTC.

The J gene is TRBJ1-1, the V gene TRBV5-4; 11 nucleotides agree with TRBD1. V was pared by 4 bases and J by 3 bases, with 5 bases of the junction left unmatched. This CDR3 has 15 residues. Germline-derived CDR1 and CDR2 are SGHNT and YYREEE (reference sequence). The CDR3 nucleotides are TGTGCCAGCAGCCCCCTGGGACAGGGGGACACTGAAGCTTTCTTT. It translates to CASSPLGQGDTEAFF.

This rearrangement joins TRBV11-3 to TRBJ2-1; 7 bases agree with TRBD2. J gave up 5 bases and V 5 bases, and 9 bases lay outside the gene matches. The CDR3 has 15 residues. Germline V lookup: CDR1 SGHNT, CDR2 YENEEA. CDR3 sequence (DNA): TGTGCCAGCAGCCCCGGACTAGTTCCCCACAATGAGCAGTTCTTC. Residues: CASSPGLVPHNEQFF.

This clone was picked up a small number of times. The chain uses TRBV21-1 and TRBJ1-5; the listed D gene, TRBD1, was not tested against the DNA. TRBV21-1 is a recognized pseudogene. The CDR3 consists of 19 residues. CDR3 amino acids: CASSKVKGDGLTSNQPQHF. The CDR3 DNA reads TGTGCCAGCAGCAAAGTAAAGGGGGACGGTCTCACTAGCAATCAGCCCCAGCATTTT.

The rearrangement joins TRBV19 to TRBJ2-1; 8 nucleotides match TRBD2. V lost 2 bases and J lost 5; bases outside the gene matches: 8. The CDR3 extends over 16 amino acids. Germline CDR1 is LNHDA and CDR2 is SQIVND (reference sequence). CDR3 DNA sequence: TGTGCCAGTAGTATACTCGTCCTAGCGGGTGACAATGAGCAGTTCTTC. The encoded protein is CASSILVLAGDNEQFF. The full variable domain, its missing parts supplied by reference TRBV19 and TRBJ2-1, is DGGITQSPKYLFRKEGQNVTLSCEQNLNHDAMYWYRQDPGQGLRLIYYSQIVNDFQKGDIAEGYSVSREKKESFPLTVTSAQKNPTAFYLCASSILVLAGDNEQFFGPGTRLTVL.

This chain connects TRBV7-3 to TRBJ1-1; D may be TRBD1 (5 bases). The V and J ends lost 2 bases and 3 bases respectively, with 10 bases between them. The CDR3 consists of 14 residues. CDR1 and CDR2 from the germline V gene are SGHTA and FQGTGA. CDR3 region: CASSLDRADTEAFF. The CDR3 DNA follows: TGTGCCAGCAGCTTAGACAGAGCCGACACTGAAGCTTTCTTT.

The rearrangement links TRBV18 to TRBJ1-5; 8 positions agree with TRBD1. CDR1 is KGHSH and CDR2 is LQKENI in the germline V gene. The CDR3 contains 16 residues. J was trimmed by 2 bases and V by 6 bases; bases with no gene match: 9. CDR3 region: CASSRSTGEGNQPQHF. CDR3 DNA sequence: TGTGCCAGCTCGCGCTCGACAGGGGAAGGCAATCAGCCCCAGCATTTT. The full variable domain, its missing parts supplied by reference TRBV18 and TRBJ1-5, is NAGVMQNPRHLVRRRGQEARLRCSPMKGHSHVYWYRQLPEEGLKFMVYLQKENIIDESGMPKERFSAEFPKEGPSILRIQQVVRGDSAAYFCASSRSTGEGNQPQHFGDGTRLSIL.

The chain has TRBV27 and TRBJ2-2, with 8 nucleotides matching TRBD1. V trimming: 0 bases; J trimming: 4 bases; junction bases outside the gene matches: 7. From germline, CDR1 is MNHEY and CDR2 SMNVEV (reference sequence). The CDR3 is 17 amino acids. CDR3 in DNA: TGTGCCAGCAGTTTATCCCAGGGGGCGCAGGCCACCGGGGAGCTGTTTTTT. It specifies CASSLSQGAQATGELFF.

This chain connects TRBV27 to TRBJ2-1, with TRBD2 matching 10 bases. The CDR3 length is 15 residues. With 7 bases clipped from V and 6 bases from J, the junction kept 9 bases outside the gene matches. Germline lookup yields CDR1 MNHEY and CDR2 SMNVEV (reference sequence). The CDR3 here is CASTPLAGAINEQFF. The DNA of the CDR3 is TGTGCCAGCACCCCTCTAGCGGGGGCCATCAATGAGCAGTTCTTC.

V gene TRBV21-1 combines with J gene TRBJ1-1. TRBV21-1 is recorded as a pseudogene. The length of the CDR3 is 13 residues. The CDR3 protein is CASSPDPEAEAFF. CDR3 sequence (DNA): TGTGCCAGCAGCCCCGACCCAGAGGCTGAAGCTTTCTTT.

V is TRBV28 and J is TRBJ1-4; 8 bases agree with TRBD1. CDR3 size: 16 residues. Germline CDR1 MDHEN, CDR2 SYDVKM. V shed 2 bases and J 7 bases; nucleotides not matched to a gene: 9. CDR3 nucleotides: TGTGCCAGCAGTTTACCCCATCAGGGGGCGCGTGAAAAACTGTTTTTT. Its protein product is CASSLPHQGAREKLFF.

CDR3 sequence reads: CASSFKITGELFF. In DNA form, the CDR3 reads TGTGCCAGCAGCTTCAAAATCACCGGGGAGCTGTTTTTT. The rearrangement joins TRBV7-3 to TRBJ2-2; D call uncertain. CDR1 is SGHTA and CDR2 is FQGTGA in the germline V gene. The CDR3 is made up of 13 amino acids. V was shortened by 3 bases and J by 4 bases, with 6 bases between the two germline ends.

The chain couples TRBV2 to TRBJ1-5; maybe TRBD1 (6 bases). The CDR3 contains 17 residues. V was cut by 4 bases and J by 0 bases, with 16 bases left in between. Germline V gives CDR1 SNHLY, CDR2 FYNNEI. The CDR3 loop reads CASSASWTANSNQPQHF. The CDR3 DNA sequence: TGTGCCAGCAGTGCGTCTTGGACAGCAAATAGCAATCAGCCCCAGCATTTT.